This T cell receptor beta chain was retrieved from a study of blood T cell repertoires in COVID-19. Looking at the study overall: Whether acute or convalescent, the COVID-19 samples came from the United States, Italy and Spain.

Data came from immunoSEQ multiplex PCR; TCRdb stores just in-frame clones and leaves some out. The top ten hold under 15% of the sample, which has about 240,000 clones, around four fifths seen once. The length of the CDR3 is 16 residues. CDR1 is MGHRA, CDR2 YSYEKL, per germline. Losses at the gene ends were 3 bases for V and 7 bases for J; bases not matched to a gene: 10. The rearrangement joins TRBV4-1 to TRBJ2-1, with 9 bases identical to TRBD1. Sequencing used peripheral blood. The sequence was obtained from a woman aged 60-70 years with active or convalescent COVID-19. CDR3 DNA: TGCGCCAGCAGCCACGCCGGGACAGACAGGGGGAATGAGCAGTTCTTC. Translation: CASSHAGTDRGNEQFF.